This T cell receptor (beta chain) was sequenced in a study of cytomegalovirus exposure and HLA in healthy donors. The study's findings and limits: Among the CMV-associated chains, three were confirmed in vitro as specific for CMV antigens.

Turning to this clone: The antigen is undetermined.

CDR1 and CDR2 (germline): LNHDA, SQIVND (reference sequence). With 6 bases clipped from V and 6 bases from J, the junction kept 7 bases outside the gene matches. The CDR3 is 15 residues long. Amplification used 60 Vbeta primers and 13 Jbeta primers. Authors' methods: Later analysis identified roughly 84 million unique TCR beta chains, about 10 million shared. Sequencing used immunoSEQ multiplex PCR; TCRdb keeps in-frame clones, though not all of them. V and J calls and clone size follow that table, whereas D and trimming were derived from the DNA. This sample has 130,000 or so clones, with around 78% found just once.

Sequencing was done on a sample of PBMCs. The genes are TRBV19 and TRBJ2-1, with 11 bases that match TRBD1. This clonotype originated in a woman between 35 and 50 years old in good health and CMV-seronegative. The CDR3 loop is CASRPGQGASNEQFF. CDR3 nucleotides: TGTGCCAGTAGACCTGGACAGGGGGCGTCCAATGAGCAGTTCTTC.